What follows are 12 T cell receptor beta chains derived from one specimen sequenced in a study of molecular identifiers for immune sequencing clone quantification. TCRdb re-called the PCR reads through MiXCR, storing one row per CDR3 protein. The repertoire holds approximately 320,000 distinct CDR3 sequences, 24% seen once, with 0.65% to 0.75% in the top ten. Sequenced material: naive CD8+ T cells from blood, with Jurkat cell RNA spiked in. Indicated subset: FACS-sorted CD8+CD4-CCR7+CD45RA+ naive T cells. These receptor sequences come from a human donor in good health. Some libraries in this study had Jurkat cell RNA spiked in.

This clonotype was observed many times. The rearrangement uses TRBV4-1 and TRBJ2-7, with no clear D. From germline, CDR1 is MGHRA and CDR2 YSYEKL. CDR3 length equals 13 residues. Trimming shortened V by 1 base and J by 6 bases, and 10 bases separated the two germline ends. CDR3 protein: CASSQAPGGEQYF. The CDR3 coding sequence is TGCGCCAGCAGCCAAGCGCCGGGCGGCGAGCAGTACTTC.

This clonotype has at least ten counts. V and J are TRBV28 and TRBJ1-6; unclear D gene. With 2 bases removed from V and 7 bases from J, the gap between germline ends came to 9 bases. Germline V gene data show CDR1 as MDHEN and CDR2 as SYDVKM. This CDR3 is 14 amino acids long. CDR3 DNA sequence: TGTGCCAGCAGTTTAGTAACTCCGAATTCACCCCTCCACTTT. Translation gives CASSLVTPNSPLHF.

With regard to this clonotype: This may arise from a read error, as a much more abundant clone is one base away. The chain recombines TRBV6-6 with TRBJ1-5; D perhaps matches TRBD1 (5 bases). Germline CDR1 reads MNHNY; CDR2 reads SVGAGI (reference sequence). This CDR3 is 13 amino acids long. CDR3 region: CAGSYSLGTYQHF. The CDR3 nucleotides are TGTGCCGGCAGTTACTCCCTGGGGACGTACCAGCATTTT.

The chain employs TRBV6-1 and TRBJ1-5; no firm D call. V was trimmed by 2 bases and J by 0 bases, leaving 11 bases between them. The CDR3 length is 16 residues. Germline values: CDR1 MNHNS, CDR2 SASEGT. The DNA of the CDR3 is TGTGCCAGCAGTGAAAAAAGGGCTCATAGCAATCAGCCCCAGCATTTT. Its translation is CASSEKRAHSNQPQHF.

This clonotype appeared a few times. J is TRBJ2-3 and V is TRBV6-2 or TRBV6-3; D is perhaps TRBD2 (6 bases). CDR3 size: 13 residues. CDR1 and CDR2 from the germline V gene are MNHEY and SVGEGT. Trimming removed 6 bases from V and 3 bases from J, with 10 bases in between. The CDR3 is CASRKAGTDTQYF. DNA of the CDR3: TGTGCCAGCAGGAAGGCGGGGACAGATACGCAGTATTTT.

The CDR3 region is CASSLIAGDYEQYF. The CDR3 DNA reads TGTGCCAGCAGCTTAATAGCGGGGGACTACGAGCAGTACTTC. This sequence joins TRBV11-2 and TRBJ2-7; 9 nucleotides agree with TRBD2. The V and J ends lost 2 bases and 3 bases, in that order; junction bases with no gene match: 2. The CDR3 sequence is 14 residues long. Per the germline V gene, CDR1 is SGHAT and CDR2 is FQNNGV. The complete variable domain, with remaining parts taken from reference TRBV11-2 and TRBJ2-7, reads EAGVAQSPRYKIIEKRQSVAFWCNPISGHATLYWYQQILGQGPKLLIQFQNNGVVDDSQLPKDRFSAERLKGVDSTLKIQPAKLEDSAVYLCASSLIAGDYEQYFGPGTRLTVT.

A note on this clonotype: The junction departs from germline at one end; a sequencing error may be responsible. This sequence joins TRBV7-6 and TRBJ2-6; 9 bases are shared with TRBD1. Germline V gives CDR1 SGHVS, CDR2 FNYEAQ. The CDR3 spans 16 residues. CDR3 in amino acids: CASSTTGGAGANVQTF. For the CDR3, the DNA is TGTGCCAGCAGCACAACAGGGGGCGCTGGGGCCAACGTCCAGACTTTC.

The rearrangement uses TRBV3-1 and TRBJ2-3, with D uncertain. CDR1 LGHDT and CDR2 YNNKEL come from the germline V gene (reference sequence). The V end was cut by 0 bases, the J end by 5 bases, with 12 bases between. The CDR3 runs to 15 residues. CDR3 amino acids: CASSQDDGVGDTQYF. The CDR3, as DNA: TGTGCCAGCAGCCAAGATGATGGGGTGGGAGATACGCAGTATTTT.

In its sample, this clonotype was seen many times. J is TRBJ2-3 and V is TRBV7-2; 8 nucleotides agree with TRBD2. The J segment lost 1 base and the V segment lost 3 bases, leaving 15 bases of the junction unmatched. The CDR3 has 19 amino acids. From germline, CDR1 is SGHTA and CDR2 FQGNSA. CDR3 sequence (DNA): TGTGCCAGCAGCTTCCCTATAGCGGGAATGGAATCGGGCACAGATACGCAGTATTTT. It encodes CASSFPIAGMESGTDTQYF.

In regard to this clonotype: A read error is likely, as this CDR3 ends without the conserved phenylalanine or tryptophan. The chain links TRBV11-2 to TRBJ2-5; D unresolved. CDR3 length equals 14 residues. V lost 5 bases and J 0 bases, leaving 10 bases between the germline ends. Germline CDR1 is SGHAT and CDR2 is FQNNGV. CDR3 amino acids: CASSGKTNQETQYL. The CDR3 DNA reads TGTGCCAGCAGCGGGAAAACAAACCAAGAGACCCAGTACTTA.

This rearrangement joins TRBV20-1 to TRBJ1-1, with a possible D match to TRBD1 (6 bases). V gave up 6 bases and J gave up 5 bases, with 19 bases separating them. CDR1 is DFQATT and CDR2 is SNEGSKA in the germline V gene (reference sequence). The CDR3 has 14 residues. The CDR3 protein is CSALWQGLVTEAFF. The CDR3 DNA reads TGCAGTGCCCTCTGGCAGGGGCTGGTGACTGAAGCTTTCTTT.

This sequence joins TRBV2 and TRBJ1-5; 8 bases line up with TRBD1. J lost 7 bases, V lost 2 bases, and 7 bases had no gene match. The CDR3 length is 15 residues. The germline CDR1 and CDR2 sequences are SNHLY and FYNNEI. The CDR3 DNA reads as TGTGCCAGCAGTGAAATCGGACAGGGCGGACAGCCCCAGCATTTT. Translated: CASSEIGQGGQPQHF.